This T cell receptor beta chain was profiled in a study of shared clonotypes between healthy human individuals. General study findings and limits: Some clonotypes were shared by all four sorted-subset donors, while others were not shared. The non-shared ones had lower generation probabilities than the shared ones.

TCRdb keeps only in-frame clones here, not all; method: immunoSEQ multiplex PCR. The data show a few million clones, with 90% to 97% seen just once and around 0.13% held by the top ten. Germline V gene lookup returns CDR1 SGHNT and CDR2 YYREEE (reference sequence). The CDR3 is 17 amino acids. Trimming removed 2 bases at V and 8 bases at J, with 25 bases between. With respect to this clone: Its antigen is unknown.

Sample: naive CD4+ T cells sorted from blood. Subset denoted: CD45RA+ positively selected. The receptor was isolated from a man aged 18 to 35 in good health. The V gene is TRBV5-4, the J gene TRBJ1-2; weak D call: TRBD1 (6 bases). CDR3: CASSLGQLKGARDGYTF. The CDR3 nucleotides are TGTGCCAGCAGCTTAGGACAGCTAAAGGGAGCGAGGGACGGCTACACCTTC.